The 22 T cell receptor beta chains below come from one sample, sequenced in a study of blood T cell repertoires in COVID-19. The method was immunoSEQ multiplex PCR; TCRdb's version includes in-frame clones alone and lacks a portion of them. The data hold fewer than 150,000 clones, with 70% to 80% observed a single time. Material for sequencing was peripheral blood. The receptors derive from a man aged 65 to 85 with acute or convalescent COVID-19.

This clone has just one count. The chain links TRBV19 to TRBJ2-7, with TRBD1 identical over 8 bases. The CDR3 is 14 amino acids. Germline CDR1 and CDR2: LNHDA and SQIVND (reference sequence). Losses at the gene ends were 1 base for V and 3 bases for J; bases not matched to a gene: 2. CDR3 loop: CASSIAGGDYEQYF. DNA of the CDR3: TGTGCCAGTAGTATAGCAGGGGGCGACTACGAGCAGTACTTC.

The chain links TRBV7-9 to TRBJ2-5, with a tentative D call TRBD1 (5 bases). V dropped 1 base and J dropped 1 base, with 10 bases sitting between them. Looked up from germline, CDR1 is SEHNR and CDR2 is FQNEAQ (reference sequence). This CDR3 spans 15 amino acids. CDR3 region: CASSLGTTIQETQYF. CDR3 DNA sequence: TGTGCCAGCAGCTTAGGGACAACGATCCAAGAGACCCAGTACTTC.

The CDR3 region is CATIAGLGGDGYTF. As DNA, the CDR3 is TGTGCCACCATTGCGGGCTTGGGAGGGGATGGCTACACCTTC. The chain carries TRBV2 and TRBJ1-2, with D tentatively TRBD1 (5 bases). The V end lost 10 bases, the J end lost 6 bases, and 21 bases lay between the germline ends. Germline V gives CDR1 SNHLY, CDR2 FYNNEI. The CDR3 loop spans 14 amino acids.

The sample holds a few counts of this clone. CDR3 DNA: TGCGCCAGCAGCCAGGGACAGGGGAGATTGTATGAAAAACTGTTTTTT. Translation gives CASSQGQGRLYEKLFF. The chain uses TRBV4-1 and TRBJ1-4; TRBD1 matches 10 bases. Trimming at V came to 3 bases and at J to 6 bases, leaving 7 bases not matched to a gene. The CDR3 is 16 residues long. The germline V gene encodes CDR1 MGHRA and CDR2 YSYEKL.

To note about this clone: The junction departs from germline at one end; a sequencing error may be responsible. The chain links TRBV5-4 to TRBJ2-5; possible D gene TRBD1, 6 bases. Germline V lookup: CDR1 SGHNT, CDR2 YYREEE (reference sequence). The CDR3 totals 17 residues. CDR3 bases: TGTGCCAGCAGTTTGGTGGTACGAAGAGGGGGCCAAGAGACCCAGTACTTC. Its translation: CASSLVVRRGGQETQYF.

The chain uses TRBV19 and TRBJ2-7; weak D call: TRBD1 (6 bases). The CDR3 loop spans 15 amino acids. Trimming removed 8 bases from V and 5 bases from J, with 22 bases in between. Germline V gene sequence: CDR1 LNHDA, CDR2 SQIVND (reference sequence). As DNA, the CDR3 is TGTGCCAGTGGAGGACAGTCTCGAGGGTCGGACGAGCAGTACTTC. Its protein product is CASGGQSRGSDEQYF.

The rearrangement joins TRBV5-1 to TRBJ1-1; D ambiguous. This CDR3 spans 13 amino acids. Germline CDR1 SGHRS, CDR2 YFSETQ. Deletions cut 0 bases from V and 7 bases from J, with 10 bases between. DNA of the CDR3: TGCGCCAGCAGCTTGGGACAAGAAAATGAAGCTTTCTTT. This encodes CASSLGQENEAFF.

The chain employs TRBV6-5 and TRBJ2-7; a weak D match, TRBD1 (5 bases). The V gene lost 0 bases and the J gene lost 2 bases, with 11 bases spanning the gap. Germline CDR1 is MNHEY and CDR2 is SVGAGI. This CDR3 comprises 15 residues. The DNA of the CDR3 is TGTGCCAGCAGTTACTCCGCGGCAGGGACCTACGAGCAGTACTTC. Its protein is CASSYSAAGTYEQYF.

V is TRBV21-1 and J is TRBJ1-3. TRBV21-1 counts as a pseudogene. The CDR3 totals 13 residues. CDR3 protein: CAKRRGPGNTIYF. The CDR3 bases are TGTGCAAAGCGGAGGGGTCCTGGAAACACCATATATTTT.

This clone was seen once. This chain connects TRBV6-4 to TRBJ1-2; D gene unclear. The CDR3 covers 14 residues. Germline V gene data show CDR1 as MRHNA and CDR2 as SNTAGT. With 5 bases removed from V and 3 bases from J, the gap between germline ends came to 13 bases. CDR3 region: CASSLSADHYGYTF. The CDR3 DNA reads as TGTGCCAGCAGTCTTAGCGCAGACCACTATGGCTACACCTTC.

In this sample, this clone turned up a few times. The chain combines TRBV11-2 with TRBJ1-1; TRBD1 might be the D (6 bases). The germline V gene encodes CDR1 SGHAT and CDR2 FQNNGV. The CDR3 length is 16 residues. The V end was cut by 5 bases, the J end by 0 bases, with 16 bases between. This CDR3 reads CASSPREGGMNTEAFF. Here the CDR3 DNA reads TGTGCCAGCAGCCCCCGGGAGGGGGGGATGAACACTGAAGCTTTCTTT.

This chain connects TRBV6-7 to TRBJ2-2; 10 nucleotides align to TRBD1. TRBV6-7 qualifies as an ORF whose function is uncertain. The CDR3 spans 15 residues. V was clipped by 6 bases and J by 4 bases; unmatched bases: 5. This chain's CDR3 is CASSPGQGCTGELFF. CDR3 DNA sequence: TGTGCCAGCAGCCCGGGACAGGGGTGCACCGGGGAGCTGTTTTTT.

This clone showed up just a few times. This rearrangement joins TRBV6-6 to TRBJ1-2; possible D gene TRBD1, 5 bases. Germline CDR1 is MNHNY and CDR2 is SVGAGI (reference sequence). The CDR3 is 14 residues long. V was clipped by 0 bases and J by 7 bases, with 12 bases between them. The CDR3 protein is CASSYSGGSGGYTF. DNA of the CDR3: TGTGCCAGCAGTTACTCGGGGGGATCGGGTGGCTACACCTTC.

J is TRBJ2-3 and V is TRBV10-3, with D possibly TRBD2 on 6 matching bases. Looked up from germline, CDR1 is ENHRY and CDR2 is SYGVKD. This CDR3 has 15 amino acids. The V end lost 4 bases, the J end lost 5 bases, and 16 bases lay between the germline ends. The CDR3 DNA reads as TGTGCCATCAGTGCGGCTGGGGGGTACCAAGATACGCAGTATTTT. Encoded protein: CAISAAGGYQDTQYF.

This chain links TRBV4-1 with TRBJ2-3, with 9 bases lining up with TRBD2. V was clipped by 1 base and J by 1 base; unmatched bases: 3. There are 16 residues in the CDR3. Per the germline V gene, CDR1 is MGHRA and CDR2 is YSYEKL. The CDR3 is CASSQVVAGGTDTQYF. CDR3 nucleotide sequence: TGCGCCAGCAGCCAAGTAGTAGCGGGGGGCACAGATACGCAGTATTTT.

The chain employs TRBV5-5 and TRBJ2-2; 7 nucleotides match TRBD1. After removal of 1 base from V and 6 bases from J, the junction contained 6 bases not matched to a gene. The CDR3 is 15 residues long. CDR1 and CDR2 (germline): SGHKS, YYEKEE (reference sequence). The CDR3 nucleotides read TGTGCCAGCAGCTTGACAGGGGATGGGGCCGGGGAGCTGTTTTTT. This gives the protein CASSLTGDGAGELFF.

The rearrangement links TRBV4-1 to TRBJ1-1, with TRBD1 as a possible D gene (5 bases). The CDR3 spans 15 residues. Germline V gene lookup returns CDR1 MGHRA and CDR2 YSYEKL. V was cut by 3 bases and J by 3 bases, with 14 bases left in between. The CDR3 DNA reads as TGCGCCAGCAGCCAGCCCCTTGGAGGGGACACTGAAGCTTTCTTT. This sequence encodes CASSQPLGGDTEAFF.

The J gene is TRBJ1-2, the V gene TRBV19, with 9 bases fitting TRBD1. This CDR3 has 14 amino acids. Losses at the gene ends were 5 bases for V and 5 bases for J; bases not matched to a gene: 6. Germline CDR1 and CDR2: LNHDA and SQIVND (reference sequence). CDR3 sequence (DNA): TGTGCCAGTAGTTCGACAGGGGGAAATTATGGCTACACCTTC. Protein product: CASSSTGGNYGYTF.

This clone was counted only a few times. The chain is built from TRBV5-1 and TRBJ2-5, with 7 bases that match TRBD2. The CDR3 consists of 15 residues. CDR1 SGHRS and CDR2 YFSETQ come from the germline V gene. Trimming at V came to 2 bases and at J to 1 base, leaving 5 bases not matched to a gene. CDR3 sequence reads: CASSFQLATQETQYF. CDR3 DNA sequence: TGCGCCAGCAGCTTCCAACTAGCGACCCAAGAGACCCAGTACTTC.

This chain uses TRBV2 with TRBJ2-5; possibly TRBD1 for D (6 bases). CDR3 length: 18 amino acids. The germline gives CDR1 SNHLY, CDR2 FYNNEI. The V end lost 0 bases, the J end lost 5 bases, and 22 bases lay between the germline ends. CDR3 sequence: CASSEALIDRSHRETQYF. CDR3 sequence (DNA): TGTGCCAGCAGTGAAGCCCTCATAGACAGGTCTCACCGGGAGACCCAGTACTTC. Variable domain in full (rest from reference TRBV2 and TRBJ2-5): EPEVTQTPSHQVTQMGQEVILRCVPISNHLYFYWYRQILGQKVEFLVSFYNNEISEKSEIFDDQFSVERPDGSNFTLKIRSTKLEDSAMYFCASSEALIDRSHRETQYFGPGTRLLVL.

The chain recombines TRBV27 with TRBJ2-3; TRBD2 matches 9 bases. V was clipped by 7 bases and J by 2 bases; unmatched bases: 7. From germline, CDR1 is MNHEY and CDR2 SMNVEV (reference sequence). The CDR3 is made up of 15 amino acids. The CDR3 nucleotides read TGTGCCAGCATTGTGCGGGGGGGCCCCACAGATACGCAGTATTTT. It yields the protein CASIVRGGPTDTQYF.

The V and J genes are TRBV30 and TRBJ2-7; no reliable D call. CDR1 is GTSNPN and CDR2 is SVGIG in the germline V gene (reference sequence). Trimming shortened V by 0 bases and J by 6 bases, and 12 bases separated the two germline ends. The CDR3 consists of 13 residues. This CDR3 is CAWSVSRVREQYF. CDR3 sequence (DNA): TGTGCCTGGAGTGTATCTCGGGTTCGCGAGCAGTACTTC.